A selection of T cell receptor beta chains follows, all from one sample in a study of spatial heterogeneity in lung cancer. TCRdb processed the 5' RACE reads anew with MiXCR; each CDR3 protein has one entry. The sample carries 12,000 or so distinct CDR3 sequences, under 6% recorded once. The starting material was lung tumor tissue, obtained at surgery. All receptors come from a male donor with early-stage non-small cell lung cancer. Both conserved end residues are part of each CDR3. The D gene is left open where the match is weak. Size tells how often a clone was seen (once, few, many) or the class of an expanded clone, and some rows leave it out.

D gene | J gene | clone size | V gene | CDR3 DNA | CDR3 protein
. | TRBJ2-6 | many | TRBV6-2/TRBV6-3 | TGTGCCACCAAGAGGGGGGCCGCTATCGTCCTGACTTTC | CATKRGAAIVLTF
TRBD1 | TRBJ1-1 | . | TRBV28 | TGTGCCAGCAGGCCTCCCGGGACAGCGAACACTGAAGCTTTCTTT | CASRPPGTANTEAFF
TRBD2 | TRBJ2-7 | many | TRBV4-2 | TGTGCCAGCAAAAAGGGACTAGCGGGGGTTTCCTCCTACGAGCAGTACTTC | CASKKGLAGVSSYEQYF
. | TRBJ2-5 | few | TRBV20-1 | TGCAGTGCTAGCGAGCAGGGGAAAGAGACCCAGTACTTC | CSASEQGKETQYF
. | TRBJ2-2 | many | TRBV3-2 | TGTGCCAGCAGCCAAGAAAACAGGGCTTGGGACGGGGAGCTGTTTTTT | CASSQENRAWDGELFF
TRBD1 | TRBJ2-4 | few | TRBV6-5 | TGTGCCAGCAGCTTAACCGGGACAGGGGTAAACATTCAGTACTTC | CASSLTGTGVNIQYF
TRBD1 | TRBJ2-3 | many | TRBV7-2 | TGTGCCAGCAGCTTAGGCCCGGACAGGGCGGGAGATACGCAGTATTTT | CASSLGPDRAGDTQYF
TRBD2 | TRBJ2-1 | many | TRBV6-1 | TGTGCCAGCAGTGAAGGGGCCACCCACTACTGGAGCGGGGGGTTCGATGAGCAGTTCTTC | CASSEGATHYWSGGFDEQFF
TRBD1 | TRBJ2-1 | many | TRBV7-6 | TGTGCCAGCAGCTTTGGACCGGGACAGGCGAACAATGAGCAGTTCTTC | CASSFGPGQANNEQFF
. | TRBJ1-6 | many | TRBV9 | TGTGCCAGCAGCGCGAGGGGCAATTCTTTAACCCTCCACTTT | CASSARGNSLTLHF
. | TRBJ2-3 | many | TRBV21-1 | TGTGCCAGCAGCGCCGTAGGGGGACGAAGCTGCACAGATACGCAGTATTTT | CASSAVGGRSCTDTQYF
TRBD2 | TRBJ2-3 | many | TRBV5-6 | TGTGCCAGCAGCCCGGGACTATCTAGCACAGATACGCAGTATTTT | CASSPGLSSTDTQYF
. | TRBJ1-4 | many | TRBV21-1 | TGTGCCAGCAGCAAAAAAAAAAGGACAGAACAAGAAAAACTGTTTTTT | CASSKKKRTEQEKLFF
. | TRBJ1-5 | many | TRBV28 | TGTGCCAGCAGGGGGACAAGCTCTCAGCCCCAGCATTTT | CASRGTSSQPQHF
. | TRBJ2-5 | many | TRBV12-3/TRBV12-4 | TGTGCCAGCAGTTTATCCGGGACGGAGACCCAGTACTTC | CASSLSGTETQYF
. | TRBJ2-1 | many | TRBV5-4 | TGTGCCAGCAGCTTGAAGGACACTGAGCAGTTCTTC | CASSLKDTEQFF